One and the same sample provided the 30 T cell receptor beta chains below, sequenced in a study of tumour-infiltrating T cells in Burkitt lymphoma (dated by TCRdb to 2019 to 2021). Libraries were made using the immunoSEQ multiplex PCR assay. TCRdb's version of the immuneACCESS table is confined to in-frame rearrangements and falls short of the full clone set. An unresolved V gene accounts for under half of the shortfall where checked; the remainder is of unknown origin. Recorded for this sample are 45,000 to 60,000 clones; roughly 30% of them occurred a single time. Around 2.9% of the sample rests with the top ten. The source material was tumor tissue. These receptors all come from a human donor with Burkitt lymphoma.

The chain employs TRBV28 and TRBJ1-6; the D is unclear. The CDR3 has 12 amino acids. The germline V gene has CDR1 MDHEN and CDR2 SYDVKM. V was cut by 5 bases and J by 9 bases, with 8 bases left in between. The CDR3 DNA follows: TGTGCCAGCAGTCCCCTCGGTTCACCCCTCCACTTT. Translating gives CASSPLGSPLHF.

This chain joins TRBV7-6 and TRBJ2-5; D may be TRBD1 or TRBD2 (5 bases each). Germline V gene lookup returns CDR1 SGHVS and CDR2 FNYEAQ. V lost 7 bases and J 1 base, leaving 10 bases between the germline ends. The CDR3 sequence is 13 residues long. The CDR3: CASTGTSQETQYF. In DNA, the CDR3 is TGTGCCAGCACCGGGACGTCCCAAGAGACCCAGTACTTC.

The chain carries TRBV2 and TRBJ2-7; D gene unclear. This CDR3 contains 13 residues. Trimming cost V 6 bases and J 5 bases, with 14 bases left between them. Germline CDR1 and CDR2: SNHLY and FYNNEI. CDR3 protein: CASRVEVWDEQYF. In DNA, the CDR3 is TGTGCCAGCAGAGTCGAGGTCTGGGACGAGCAGTACTTC.

This clone was found a few times. The rearrangement uses TRBV10-3 and TRBJ2-1; 12 nucleotides agree with TRBD2. From germline, CDR1 is ENHRY and CDR2 SYGVKD. With 4 bases clipped from V and 7 bases from J, the junction kept 8 bases outside the gene matches. The CDR3 length is 16 residues. CDR3 region: CAISAELAGGLNEQFF. CDR3 DNA sequence: TGTGCCATCAGTGCGGAACTAGCGGGGGGTTTAAATGAGCAGTTCTTC.

The gene calls are TRBV11-2 and TRBJ2-5; a possible D gene is TRBD2 (7 bases). This CDR3 has 15 residues. The germline gives CDR1 SGHAT, CDR2 FQNNGV. Trimming cost V 5 bases and J 4 bases, with 17 bases left between them. CDR3 region: CASSPVGGLGETQYF. The DNA for the CDR3 is TGTGCCAGCAGCCCAGTGGGGGGGCTCGGAGAGACCCAGTACTTC.

The chain carries TRBV15 and TRBJ1-2; possibly TRBD1 for D (6 bases). This CDR3 comprises 17 residues. Germline CDR1 and CDR2: LNHNV and YYDKDF (reference sequence). The V end lost 0 bases, the J end lost 7 bases, and 21 bases lay between the germline ends. As DNA, the CDR3 is TGTGCCACCAGCAGAGATGGAAATACAGGGTTTTTGCGTGGCTACACCTTC. Protein sequence: CATSRDGNTGFLRGYTF.

This clone has more than one count but fewer than ten. V gene TRBV6-6 combines with J gene TRBJ1-1; 7 positions agree with TRBD1. CDR3 length equals 15 residues. The V and J ends lost 6 bases and 4 bases, in that order; junction bases with no gene match: 11. The germline V gene has CDR1 MNHNY and CDR2 SVGAGI (reference sequence). The CDR3 spells CASRLQGGDSTEAFF. The CDR3 coding sequence is TGTGCCAGCAGACTCCAAGGGGGGGACAGCACTGAAGCTTTCTTT.

The V and J genes are TRBV4-2 and TRBJ1-6; D gene ambiguous. The length of the CDR3 is 16 residues. Germline-derived CDR1 and CDR2 are LGHNA and YNFKEQ. Between the trimmed V and J ends, which lost 0 bases and 0 bases, there was a span of 6 bases. The CDR3 sequence is CASSQDRSSYNSPLHF. The DNA of the CDR3 is TGTGCCAGCAGCCAAGACAGGAGCTCCTATAATTCACCCCTCCACTTT.

The chain uses TRBV6-6 and TRBJ2-6; TRBD1 might be the D (6 bases). V was pared by 2 bases and J by 2 bases, with 10 bases between. The CDR3 contains 16 residues. Germline V lookup: CDR1 MNHNY, CDR2 SVGAGI (reference sequence). In DNA, the CDR3 is TGTGCCAGCAGTTACCCAAGGGGGACTGGGGCCAACGTCCTGACTTTC. Amino acids: CASSYPRGTGANVLTF.

This clone has only a few counts. The chain is built from TRBV4-1 and TRBJ1-6; weak D call: TRBD1 (6 bases). Trimming took 1 base from V and 1 from J, leaving 11 bases between them. This CDR3 spans 17 amino acids. The germline V gene encodes CDR1 MGHRA and CDR2 YSYEKL. The CDR3 bases are TGCGCCAGCAGCCAAGGGGGAAGGGGGTCCTATAATTCACCCCTCCACTTT. It specifies CASSQGGRGSYNSPLHF.

The table lists this clone with a few counts. V is TRBV6-5 and J is TRBJ1-4; D unresolved. V was trimmed by 0 bases and J by 0 bases, leaving 8 bases between them. This CDR3 region has 16 residues. Germline loops: CDR1 MNHEY, CDR2 SVGAGI. The CDR3 loop is CASSYSPPATNEKLFF. CDR3 DNA sequence: TGTGCCAGCAGTTACTCCCCCCCGGCAACTAATGAAAAACTGTTTTTT.

This clone was seen a handful of times. The V and J genes are TRBV18 and TRBJ2-7, with D tentatively TRBD2 (7 bases). Germline values: CDR1 KGHSH, CDR2 LQKENI. V was trimmed by 2 bases and J by 3 bases, leaving 11 bases between them. This CDR3 comprises 14 residues. The CDR3 region is CASSPAGAHYEQYF. The CDR3 nucleotides read TGTGCCAGCTCACCAGCGGGGGCCCACTACGAGCAGTACTTC.

This clone appeared a few times. The chain uses TRBV5-6 and TRBJ1-5; D uncertain. Trimming took off 2 bases at V and 7 bases at J, with 7 bases between the two ends. CDR1 is SGHDT, CDR2 YYEEEE, per germline. The CDR3 runs to 12 residues. Written as DNA, the CDR3 is TGTGCCAGCAGCTTAATGAACCAGCCCCAGCATTTT. Translating gives CASSLMNQPQHF.

CDR3 sequence reads: CASTKEISEQFF. The CDR3 DNA follows: TGTGCCAGCACCAAAGAAATCAGTGAGCAGTTCTTC. V and J are TRBV7-9 and TRBJ2-1; D unclear. CDR1 is SEHNR and CDR2 is FQNEAQ in the germline V gene (reference sequence). The CDR3 totals 12 residues. The V gene lost 7 bases and the J gene lost 9 bases, with 13 bases spanning the gap.

The chain joins TRBV5-1 to TRBJ1-6, with D possibly being TRBD1 (5 bases). The CDR3 has 13 amino acids. Germline loops: CDR1 SGHRS, CDR2 YFSETQ. V lost 5 bases, J lost 10 bases, and 13 bases lay in between. CDR3 loop: CASRGGDGSPLHF. DNA for the CDR3: TGCGCCAGCAGGGGAGGGGACGGCTCACCCCTCCACTTT.

The rearrangement links TRBV11-2 to TRBJ2-7; TRBD2 might be the D (6 bases). The CDR3 is 16 residues long. V dropped 5 bases and J dropped 5 bases, with 22 bases sitting between them. Germline assignment: CDR1 SGHAT and CDR2 FQNNGV. The CDR3 DNA is TGTGCCAGCAGCCGGACGACTAGTCCTTACCGGGACGAGCAGTACTTC. Amino acids: CASSRTTSPYRDEQYF.

The CDR3 protein is CASSLVQGHGGTQYF. CDR3 nucleotide sequence: TGTGCCAGCAGCTTAGTACAGGGCCATGGTGGGACCCAGTACTTC. The gene calls are TRBV7-8 and TRBJ2-5, with D perhaps matching TRBD1 (6 bases). Germline CDR1 and CDR2: SGHVS and FQNEAQ. The CDR3 is made up of 15 amino acids. V gave up 1 base and J gave up 7 bases, with 16 bases separating them.

V usage is TRBV19 and J usage is TRBJ1-2, with D possibly being TRBD1 (5 bases). CDR1 is LNHDA and CDR2 is SQIVND in the germline V gene (reference sequence). V lost 4 bases, J lost 2 bases, and 14 bases lay in between. CDR3 length: 15 residues. CDR3 sequence reads: CASSRGTQLNYGYTF. The CDR3 DNA follows: TGTGCCAGTAGTAGGGGGACGCAACTAAACTATGGCTACACCTTC.

Here the CDR3 DNA reads TGTGCCAGCAGCTTGGGTGGCGGCCAAGGACGCCTCGAGCAGTACTTC. Encoded protein: CASSLGGGQGRLEQYF. The rearrangement links TRBV5-4 to TRBJ2-7; no clear D. CDR3 length: 16 residues. The germline gives CDR1 SGHNT, CDR2 YYREEE (reference sequence). V lost 0 bases and J lost 6, with 19 bases in between. Full variable domain (rest looked up from reference TRBV5-4 and TRBJ2-7): ETGVTQSPTHLIKTRGQQVTLRCSSQSGHNTVSWYQQALGQGPQFIFQYYREEENGRGNFPPRFSGLQFPNYSSELNVNALELDDSALYLCASSLGGGQGRLEQYFGPGTRLTVT.

The V gene is TRBV19, the J gene TRBJ1-5; no reliable D call. Germline CDR1 LNHDA, CDR2 SQIVND (reference sequence). The ends were cut back, 3 bases at V and 4 bases at J, with 10 bases in the middle. The CDR3 extends over 14 amino acids. CDR3: CASSMLAENQPQHF. The CDR3 DNA sequence: TGTGCCAGTAGTATGCTAGCAGAGAATCAGCCCCAGCATTTT.

This clone was detected only a few times. CDR3 coding DNA: TGTGCCAGTAGTATAGGACAGGGGGTCGGGCAGCCCCAGCATTTT. It specifies CASSIGQGVGQPQHF. The genes are TRBV19 and TRBJ1-5; 9 bases match TRBD1. The trim removed 1 base at V and 7 bases at J, leaving 5 bases unmatched. The CDR3 contains 15 residues. Germline V gives CDR1 LNHDA, CDR2 SQIVND (reference sequence).

The chain links TRBV5-1 to TRBJ2-5; 8 positions match TRBD2. The junction had 6 bases not matched to a gene; V was cut back by 0 bases and J by 2 bases. This CDR3 is 16 amino acids long. Germline values: CDR1 SGHRS, CDR2 YFSETQ. The CDR3 region has the DNA TGCGCCAGCAGCTTGGGGATTAGCGGGGAGCAAGAGACCCAGTACTTC. Translating gives CASSLGISGEQETQYF.

V is TRBV2 and J is TRBJ1-4; 9 bases are shared with TRBD1. CDR1 and CDR2 from the germline V gene are SNHLY and FYNNEI. The V gene end was trimmed by 5 bases and the J gene end by 12 bases; junction bases not matched to a gene: 13. The CDR3 length is 15 residues. CDR3 bases: TGTGCCAGCAGTCTTCCACAGGGGGCGCGGGTTGAACTGTTTTTT. Its translation is CASSLPQGARVELFF.

The chain combines TRBV9 with TRBJ2-1; TRBD1 matches 10 bases. The CDR3 has 16 residues. V gave up 3 bases and J gave up 0 bases; unmatched junction bases: 3. CDR1 is SGDLS and CDR2 is YYNGEE in the germline V gene. The CDR3 sequence: CASSARDRGSYNEQFF. The CDR3, as DNA: TGTGCCAGCAGCGCCAGGGACAGGGGCTCCTACAATGAGCAGTTCTTC.

Concerning this clone: In the same sample, other DNA sequences code for this CDR3. The chain links TRBV5-1 to TRBJ2-5; D might be TRBD1 or TRBD2, each matching 5 bases. The length of the CDR3 is 14 residues. Germline V gene sequence: CDR1 SGHRS, CDR2 YFSETQ. Deletions cut 5 bases from V and 1 base from J, with 12 bases between. The CDR3 here is CASSLGGPQETQYF. CDR3 nucleotides: TGCGCCAGCAGTCTTGGGGGACCCCAAGAGACCCAGTACTTC.

The chain has TRBV15 and TRBJ2-1, with a tentative D call TRBD1 (6 bases). The CDR3 is made up of 16 amino acids. Germline CDR1 reads LNHNV; CDR2 reads YYDKDF (reference sequence). V was trimmed by 1 base and J by 3 bases, leaving 13 bases between them. The CDR3 DNA reads as TGTGCCACCAGCAGAGGCGCGACAGGCCTCTACAATGAGCAGTTCTTC. Protein product: CATSRGATGLYNEQFF.

The chain links TRBV10-3 to TRBJ2-7, with TRBD2 matching 13 bases. CDR1 is ENHRY, CDR2 SYGVKD, per germline. This CDR3 contains 12 residues. The junction had 2 bases not matched to a gene; V was cut back by 11 bases and J by 4 bases. CDR3 bases: TGTGCCGTGACTAGCGGGGGGTACGAGCAGTACTTC. It specifies CAVTSGGYEQYF.

This chain connects TRBV4-3 to TRBJ2-1; D is perhaps TRBD1 or TRBD2 (5 bases each). The germline V gene has CDR1 LGHNA and CDR2 YSLEER. V dropped 4 bases and J dropped 4 bases, with 14 bases sitting between them. This CDR3 has 15 residues. The CDR3 bases are TGCGCCAGCAGCCGAGGGACGGGTGGGTACAATGAGCAGTTCTTC. It yields the protein CASSRGTGGYNEQFF.

This clone was observed a few times. The chain joins TRBV4-3 to TRBJ2-7; 7 nucleotides match TRBD1. This CDR3 region has 17 residues. J gave up 2 bases and V 0 bases, and 10 bases lay outside the gene matches. The germline V gene has CDR1 LGHNA and CDR2 YSLEER. Here the CDR3 DNA reads TGCGCCAGCAGCCAAGATATTCCCGACAGGGCGCCCTACGAGCAGTACTTC. It specifies CASSQDIPDRAPYEQYF.

This chain's CDR3 is CASSLEGYGYTF. The CDR3 region has the DNA TGTGCCAGCAGCTTAGAGGGATATGGCTACACCTTC. This chain joins TRBV7-9 and TRBJ1-2; D not resolved. Trimming cost V 1 base and J 5 bases, with 5 bases left between them. Germline CDR1 reads SEHNR; CDR2 reads FQNEAQ (reference sequence). The CDR3 runs to 12 residues.